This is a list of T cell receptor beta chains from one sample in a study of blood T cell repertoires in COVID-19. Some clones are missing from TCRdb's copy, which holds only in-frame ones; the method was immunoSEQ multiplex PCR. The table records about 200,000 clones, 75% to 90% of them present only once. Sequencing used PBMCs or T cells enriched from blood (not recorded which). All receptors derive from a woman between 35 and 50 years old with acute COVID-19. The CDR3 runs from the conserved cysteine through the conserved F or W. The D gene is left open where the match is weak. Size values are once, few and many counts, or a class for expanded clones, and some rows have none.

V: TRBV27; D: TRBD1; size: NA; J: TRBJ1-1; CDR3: CASSLRTGSTFF; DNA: TGTGCCAGCAGTTTAAGGACAGGGAGTACTTTCTTT
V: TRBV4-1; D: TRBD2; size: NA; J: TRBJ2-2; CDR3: CAGGGANTGELFF; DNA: TGCGCCGGCGGGGGGGCAAACACCGGGGAGCTGTTTTTT
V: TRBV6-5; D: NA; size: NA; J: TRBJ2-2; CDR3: CASSFTNTGELFF; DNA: TGTGCCAGCAGTTTTACGAACACCGGGGAGCTGTTTTTT
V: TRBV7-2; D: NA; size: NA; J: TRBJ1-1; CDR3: CASTIEAIGNTEAFF; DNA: TGTGCCAGCACCATTGAGGCGATAGGGAACACTGAAGCTTTCTTT
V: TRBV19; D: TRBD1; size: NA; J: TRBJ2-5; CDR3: CASSPQGSQETQYF; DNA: TGTGCCAGTAGTCCACAGGGGAGCCAAGAGACCCAGTACTTC
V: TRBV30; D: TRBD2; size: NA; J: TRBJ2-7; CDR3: CAWRSGRAPNEQYF; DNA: TGTGCCTGGCGCAGCGGGAGGGCCCCCAACGAGCAGTACTTC
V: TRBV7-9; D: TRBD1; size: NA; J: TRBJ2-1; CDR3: CASRPGDSEQFF; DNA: TGTGCCAGCAGGCCTGGGGACAGTGAGCAGTTCTTC
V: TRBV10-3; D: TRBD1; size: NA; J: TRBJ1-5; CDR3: CAISETGEQPQHF; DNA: TGTGCCATCAGTGAGACAGGGGAGCAGCCCCAGCATTTT
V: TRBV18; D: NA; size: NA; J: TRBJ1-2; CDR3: CASSPSGLANYGYTF; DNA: TGTGCCAGCTCACCATCAGGATTAGCTAACTATGGCTACACCTTC
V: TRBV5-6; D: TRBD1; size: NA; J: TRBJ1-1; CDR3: CASSRDSEAFF; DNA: TGTGCCAGCAGCCGGGACAGCGAAGCTTTCTTT
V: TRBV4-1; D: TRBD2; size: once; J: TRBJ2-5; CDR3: CASSQEISGGAGETQYF; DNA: TGCGCCAGCAGCCAAGAGATCAGCGGGGGGGCGGGTGAGACCCAGTACTTC
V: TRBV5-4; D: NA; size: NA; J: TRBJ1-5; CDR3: CASSSGIGQPQHF; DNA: TGTGCCAGCAGCTCGGGGATTGGGCAGCCCCAGCATTTT
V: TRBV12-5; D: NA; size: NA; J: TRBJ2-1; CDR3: CASAHTSYNEQFF; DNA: TGTGCTAGTGCCCATACTTCCTACAATGAGCAGTTCTTC
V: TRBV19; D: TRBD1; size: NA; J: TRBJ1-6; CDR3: CASSMGQGVNSPLHF; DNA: TGTGCCAGTAGTATGGGACAGGGAGTTAATTCACCCCTCCACTTT
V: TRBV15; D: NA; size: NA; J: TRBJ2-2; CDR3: CATSRDPWWPNFTGELFF; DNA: TGTGCCACCAGCAGAGATCCCTGGTGGCCAAATTTCACCGGGGAGCTGTTTTTT
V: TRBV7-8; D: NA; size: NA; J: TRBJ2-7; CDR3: CASGRGFYEQYF; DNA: TGTGCCAGCGGACGGGGATTCTACGAGCAGTACTTC
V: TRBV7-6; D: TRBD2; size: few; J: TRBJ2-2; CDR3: CASSASGDALGNTGELFF; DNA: TGTGCCAGCAGCGCTAGCGGGGATGCTCTCGGGAACACCGGGGAGCTGTTTTTT
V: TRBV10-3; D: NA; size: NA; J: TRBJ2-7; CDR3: CAISESIGASNEQYF; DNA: TGTGCCATCAGTGAGTCTATAGGAGCGAGCAACGAGCAGTACTTC
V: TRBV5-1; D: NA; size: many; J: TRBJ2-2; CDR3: CASSLDPRNGELFF; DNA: TGCGCCAGCAGCTTGGATCCGAGGAACGGGGAGCTGTTTTTT
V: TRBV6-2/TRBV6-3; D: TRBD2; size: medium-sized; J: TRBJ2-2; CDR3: CASSASGLATGELFF; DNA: TGTGCCAGCAGTGCATCGGGACTAGCCACCGGGGAGCTGTTTTTT
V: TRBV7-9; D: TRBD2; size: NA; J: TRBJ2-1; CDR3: CASSFKREGLYNEQFF; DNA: TGTGCCAGCAGCTTTAAGCGGGAGGGCCTTTACAATGAGCAGTTCTTC
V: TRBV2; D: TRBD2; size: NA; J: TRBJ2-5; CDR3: CASSGLLGSGGAAETQYF; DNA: TGTGCCAGCAGTGGACTATTGGGAAGCGGGGGGGCGGCGGAGACCCAGTACTTC
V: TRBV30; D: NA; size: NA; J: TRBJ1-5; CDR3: CAWSSGVVDQPQHF; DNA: TGTGCCTGGAGTTCAGGGGTCGTCGATCAGCCCCAGCATTTT
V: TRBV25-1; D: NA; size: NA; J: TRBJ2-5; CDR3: CASSDPGVLAEQETQYF; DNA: TGTGCCAGCAGTGACCCTGGGGTTTTAGCGGAACAAGAGACCCAGTACTTC
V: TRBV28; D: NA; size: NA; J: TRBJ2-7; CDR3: CASSLAGGWLEQYF; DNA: TGTGCCAGCAGTTTAGCCGGGGGATGGTTAGAGCAGTACTTC
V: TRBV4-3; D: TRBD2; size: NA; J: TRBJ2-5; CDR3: CASSQDLAGGGAETQYF; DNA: TGCGCCAGCAGCCAAGATTTGGCGGGAGGGGGTGCGGAGACCCAGTACTTC
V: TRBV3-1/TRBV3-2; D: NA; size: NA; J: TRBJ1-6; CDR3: CASSQDPGGSYNSPLHF; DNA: TGTGCCAGCAGCCAAGATCCCGGAGGGTCCTATAATTCACCCCTCCACTTT
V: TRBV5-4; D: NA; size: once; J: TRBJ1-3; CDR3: CALASGNTIYF; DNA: TGTGCCTTGGCTTCTGGAAACACCATATATTTT
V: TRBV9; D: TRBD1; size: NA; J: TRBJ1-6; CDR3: CASSVGNRGRQNSPLHF; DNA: TGTGCCAGCAGCGTTGGCAACAGGGGCAGACAAAATTCACCCCTCCACTTT
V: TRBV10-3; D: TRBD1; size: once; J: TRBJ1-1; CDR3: CAIRPGQGMNTEAFF; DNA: TGTGCCATCAGACCGGGACAGGGGATGAACACTGAAGCTTTCTTT
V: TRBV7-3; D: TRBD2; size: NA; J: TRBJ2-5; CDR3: CASSPAGGQETQYF; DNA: TGTGCCAGCAGCCCAGCGGGGGGGCAGGAGACCCAGTACTTC
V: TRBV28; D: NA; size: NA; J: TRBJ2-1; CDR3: CASSLGYNEQFF; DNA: TGTGCCAGCAGTCTCGGGTACAATGAGCAGTTCTTC
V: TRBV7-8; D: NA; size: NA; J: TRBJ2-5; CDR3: CASSLGWQDDKTQYF; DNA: TGTGCCAGCAGCTTAGGATGGCAGGATGACAAGACCCAGTACTTC
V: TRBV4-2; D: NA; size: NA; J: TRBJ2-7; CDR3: CASSQGPYEQYF; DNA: TGTGCCAGCAGCCAAGGGCCCTACGAGCAGTACTTC
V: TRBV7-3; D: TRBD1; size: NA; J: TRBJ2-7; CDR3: CASSLAGTAPIGEQYF; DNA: TGTGCCAGCAGCTTAGCCGGGACAGCGCCAATTGGGGAGCAGTACTTC
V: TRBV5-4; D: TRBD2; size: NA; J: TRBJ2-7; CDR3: CASSSRLAGTSYEQYF; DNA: TGTGCCAGCAGCTCCAGACTAGCGGGGACCTCCTACGAGCAGTACTTC
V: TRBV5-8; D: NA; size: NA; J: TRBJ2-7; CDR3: CASSRKTGQGRSSEQYF; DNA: TGTGCCAGCAGCCGAAAAACAGGACAAGGTAGGTCTAGCGAGCAGTACTTC
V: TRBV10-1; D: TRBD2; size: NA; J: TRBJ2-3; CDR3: CASSASGRADTQYF; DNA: TGCGCCAGCAGCGCCTCCGGGAGGGCAGATACGCAGTATTTT
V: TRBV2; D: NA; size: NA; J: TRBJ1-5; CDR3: CASSAGRESYQPQHF; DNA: TGTGCCAGCAGTGCGGGAAGGGAGAGCTATCAGCCCCAGCATTTT
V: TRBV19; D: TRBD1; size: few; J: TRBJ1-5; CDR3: CASTATGSYPNQPQHF; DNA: TGTGCCAGTACCGCGACAGGGTCATACCCCAATCAGCCCCAGCATTTT